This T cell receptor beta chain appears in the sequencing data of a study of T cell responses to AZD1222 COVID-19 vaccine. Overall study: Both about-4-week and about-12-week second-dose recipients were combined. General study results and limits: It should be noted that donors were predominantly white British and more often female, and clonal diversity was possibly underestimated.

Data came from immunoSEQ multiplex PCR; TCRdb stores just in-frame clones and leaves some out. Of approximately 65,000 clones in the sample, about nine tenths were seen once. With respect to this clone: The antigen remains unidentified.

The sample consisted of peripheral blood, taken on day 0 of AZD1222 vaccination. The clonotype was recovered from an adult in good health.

The CDR3 protein is CSASHRYLNYGYTF. The CDR3 DNA is TGCAGTGCTAGTCACAGGTACCTAAACTATGGCTACACCTTC. This chain uses TRBV20-1 with TRBJ1-2, with D maybe TRBD1 (5 bases). The V gene's germline CDR1 is DFQATT and CDR2 SNEGSKA (reference sequence). Trimming took 3 bases from V and 2 from J, leaving 13 bases between them. CDR3 length: 14 residues.